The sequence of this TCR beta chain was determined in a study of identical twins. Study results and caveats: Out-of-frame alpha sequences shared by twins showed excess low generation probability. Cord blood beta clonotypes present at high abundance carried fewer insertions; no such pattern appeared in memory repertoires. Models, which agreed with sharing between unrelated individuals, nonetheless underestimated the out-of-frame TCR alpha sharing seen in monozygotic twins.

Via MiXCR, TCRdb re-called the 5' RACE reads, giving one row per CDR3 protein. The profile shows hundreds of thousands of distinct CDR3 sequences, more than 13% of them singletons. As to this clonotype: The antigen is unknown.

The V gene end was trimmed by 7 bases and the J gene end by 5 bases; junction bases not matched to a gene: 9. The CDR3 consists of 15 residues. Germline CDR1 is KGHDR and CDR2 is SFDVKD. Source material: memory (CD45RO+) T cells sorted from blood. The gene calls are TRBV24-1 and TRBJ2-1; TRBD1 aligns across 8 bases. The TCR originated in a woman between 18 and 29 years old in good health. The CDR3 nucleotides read TGTGCCACCAGCCTGACAGGGGTGGGCCACAATGAGCAGTTCTTC. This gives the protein CATSLTGVGHNEQFF.